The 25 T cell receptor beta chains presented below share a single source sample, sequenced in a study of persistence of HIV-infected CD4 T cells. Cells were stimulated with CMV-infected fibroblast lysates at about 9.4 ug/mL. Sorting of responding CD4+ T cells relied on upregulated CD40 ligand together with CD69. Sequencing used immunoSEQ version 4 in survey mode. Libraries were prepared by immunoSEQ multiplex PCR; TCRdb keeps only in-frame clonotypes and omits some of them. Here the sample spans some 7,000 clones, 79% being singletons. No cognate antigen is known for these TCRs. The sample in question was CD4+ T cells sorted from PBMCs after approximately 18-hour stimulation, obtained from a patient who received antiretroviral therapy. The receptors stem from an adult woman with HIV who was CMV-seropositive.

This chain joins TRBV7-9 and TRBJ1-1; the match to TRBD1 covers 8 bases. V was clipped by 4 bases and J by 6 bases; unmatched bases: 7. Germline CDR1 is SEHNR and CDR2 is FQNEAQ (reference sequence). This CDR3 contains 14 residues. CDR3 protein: CASSSGQGFSEAFF. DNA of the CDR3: TGTGCCAGCAGCTCCGGACAGGGATTCTCTGAAGCTTTCTTT.

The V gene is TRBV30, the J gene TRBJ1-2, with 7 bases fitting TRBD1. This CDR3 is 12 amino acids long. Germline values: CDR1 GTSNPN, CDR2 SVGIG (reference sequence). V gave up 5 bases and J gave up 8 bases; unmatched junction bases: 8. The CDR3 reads CAWAQGVGGYTF. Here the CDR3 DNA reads TGTGCCTGGGCCCAGGGGGTTGGCGGCTACACCTTC.

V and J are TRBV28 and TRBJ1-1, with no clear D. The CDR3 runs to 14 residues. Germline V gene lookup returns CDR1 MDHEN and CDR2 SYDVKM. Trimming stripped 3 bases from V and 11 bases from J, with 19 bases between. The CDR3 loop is CASSLRGPTLTAFF. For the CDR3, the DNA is TGTGCCAGCAGTTTGCGGGGTCCTACTCTAACGGCTTTCTTT.

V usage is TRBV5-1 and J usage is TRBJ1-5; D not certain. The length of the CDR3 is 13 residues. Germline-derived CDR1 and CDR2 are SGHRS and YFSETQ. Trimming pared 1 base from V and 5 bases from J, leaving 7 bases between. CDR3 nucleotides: TGCGCCAGCAGCTTGCAGGTGGATCAGCCCCAGCATTTT. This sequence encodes CASSLQVDQPQHF. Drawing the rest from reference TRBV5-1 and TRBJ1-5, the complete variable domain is KAGVTQTPRYLIKTRGQQVTLSCSPISGHRSVSWYQQTPGQGLQFLFEYFSETQRNKGNFPGRFSGRQFSNSRSEMNVSTLELGDSALYLCASSLQVDQPQHFGDGTRLSIL.

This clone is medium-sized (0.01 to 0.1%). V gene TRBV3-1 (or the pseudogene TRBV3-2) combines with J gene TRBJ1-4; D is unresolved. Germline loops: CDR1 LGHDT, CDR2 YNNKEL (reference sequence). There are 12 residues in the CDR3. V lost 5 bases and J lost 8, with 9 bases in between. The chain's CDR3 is CASSFRYEKLFF. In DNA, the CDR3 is TGTGCCAGCAGCTTCAGGTACGAAAAACTGTTTTTT.

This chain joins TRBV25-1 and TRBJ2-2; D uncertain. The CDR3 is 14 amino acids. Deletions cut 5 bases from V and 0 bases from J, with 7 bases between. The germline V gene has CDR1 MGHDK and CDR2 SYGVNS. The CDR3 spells CASSLGANTGELFF. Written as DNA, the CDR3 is TGTGCCAGCAGTCTTGGCGCGAACACCGGGGAGCTGTTTTTT.

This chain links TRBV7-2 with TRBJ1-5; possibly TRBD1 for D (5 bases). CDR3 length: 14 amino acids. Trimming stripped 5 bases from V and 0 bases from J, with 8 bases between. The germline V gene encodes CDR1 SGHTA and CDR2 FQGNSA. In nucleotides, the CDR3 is TGTGCCAGCAGCCCACAGGTTAGCAATCAGCCCCAGCATTTT. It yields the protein CASSPQVSNQPQHF.

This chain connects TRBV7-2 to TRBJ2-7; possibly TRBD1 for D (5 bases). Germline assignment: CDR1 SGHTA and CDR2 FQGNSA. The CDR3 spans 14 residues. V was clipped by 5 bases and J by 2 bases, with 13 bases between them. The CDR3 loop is CASSPSRDTYEQYF. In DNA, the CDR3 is TGTGCCAGCAGCCCATCCAGGGATACCTACGAGCAGTACTTC.

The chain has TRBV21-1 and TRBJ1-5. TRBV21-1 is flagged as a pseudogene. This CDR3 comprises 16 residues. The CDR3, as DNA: TGTGCCAGCAGCAAAACAGGACTTTATAGCAATCAGCCCCAGCATTTT. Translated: CASSKTGLYSNQPQHF.

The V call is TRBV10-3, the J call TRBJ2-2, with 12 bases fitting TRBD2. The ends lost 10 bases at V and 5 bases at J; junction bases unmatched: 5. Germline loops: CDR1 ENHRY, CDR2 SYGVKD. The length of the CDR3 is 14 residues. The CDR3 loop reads CATGLAGSTGELFF. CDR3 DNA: TGTGCCACCGGACTAGCGGGAAGTACCGGGGAGCTGTTTTTT.

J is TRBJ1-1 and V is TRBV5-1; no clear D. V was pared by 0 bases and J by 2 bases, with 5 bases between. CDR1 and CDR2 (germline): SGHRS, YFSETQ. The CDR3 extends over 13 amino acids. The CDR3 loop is CASSLDPNTEAFF. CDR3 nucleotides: TGCGCCAGCAGCTTGGATCCTAACACTGAAGCTTTCTTT. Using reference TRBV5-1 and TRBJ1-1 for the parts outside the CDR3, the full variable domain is KAGVTQTPRYLIKTRGQQVTLSCSPISGHRSVSWYQQTPGQGLQFLFEYFSETQRNKGNFPGRFSGRQFSNSRSEMNVSTLELGDSALYLCASSLDPNTEAFFGQGTRLTVV.

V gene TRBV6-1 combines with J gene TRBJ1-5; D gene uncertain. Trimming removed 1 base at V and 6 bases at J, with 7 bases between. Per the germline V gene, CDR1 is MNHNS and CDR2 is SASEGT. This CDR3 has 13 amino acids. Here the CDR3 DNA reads TGTGCCAGCAGTGAAGAAGGTGGTCAGCCCCAGCATTTT. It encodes CASSEEGGQPQHF.

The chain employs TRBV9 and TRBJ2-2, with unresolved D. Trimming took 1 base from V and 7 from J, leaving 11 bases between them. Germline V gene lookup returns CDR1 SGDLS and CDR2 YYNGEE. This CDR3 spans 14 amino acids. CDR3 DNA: TGTGCCAGCAGCGTATCTAATTTTGGCGGGGAGCTGTTTTTT. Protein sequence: CASSVSNFGGELFF.

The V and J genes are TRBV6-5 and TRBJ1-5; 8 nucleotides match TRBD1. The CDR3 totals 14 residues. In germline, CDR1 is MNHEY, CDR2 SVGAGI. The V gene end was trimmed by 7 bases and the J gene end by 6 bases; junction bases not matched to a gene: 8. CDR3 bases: TGTGCCAGCACGGATACAGGGGGAAGTCAGCCCCAGCATTTT. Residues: CASTDTGGSQPQHF.

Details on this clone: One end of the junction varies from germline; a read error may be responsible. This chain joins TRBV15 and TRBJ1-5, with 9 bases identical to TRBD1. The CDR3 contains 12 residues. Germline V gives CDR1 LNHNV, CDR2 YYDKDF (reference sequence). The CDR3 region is CATSREQGALNF. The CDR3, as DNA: TGTGCCACCAGCAGAGAACAGGGGGCTTTGAATTTT. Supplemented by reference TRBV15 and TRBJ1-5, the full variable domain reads DAMVIQNPRYQVTQFGKPVTLSCSQTLNHNVMYWYQQKSSQAPKLLFHYYDKDFNNEADTPDNFQSRRPNTSFCFLDIRSPGLGDTAMYLCATSREQGALNFGDGTRLSIL.

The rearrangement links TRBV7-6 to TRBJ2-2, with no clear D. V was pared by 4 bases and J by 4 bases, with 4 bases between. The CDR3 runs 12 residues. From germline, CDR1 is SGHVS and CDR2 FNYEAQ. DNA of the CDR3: TGTGCCAGCAGCTCCAGCACCGGGGAGCTGTTTTTT. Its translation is CASSSSTGELFF.

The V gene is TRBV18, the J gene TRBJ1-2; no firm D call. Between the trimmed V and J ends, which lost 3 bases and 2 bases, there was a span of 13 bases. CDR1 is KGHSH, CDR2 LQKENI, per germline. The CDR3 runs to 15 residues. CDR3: CASSPTNLGNYGYTF. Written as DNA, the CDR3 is TGTGCCAGCTCACCGACTAATCTGGGGAACTATGGCTACACCTTC.

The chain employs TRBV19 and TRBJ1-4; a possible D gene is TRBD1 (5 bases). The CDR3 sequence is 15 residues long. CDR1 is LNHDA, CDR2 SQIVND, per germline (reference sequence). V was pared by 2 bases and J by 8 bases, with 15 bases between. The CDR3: CASSINGGAREKLFF. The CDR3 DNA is TGTGCCAGTAGTATAAATGGCGGGGCTCGGGAAAAACTGTTTTTT.

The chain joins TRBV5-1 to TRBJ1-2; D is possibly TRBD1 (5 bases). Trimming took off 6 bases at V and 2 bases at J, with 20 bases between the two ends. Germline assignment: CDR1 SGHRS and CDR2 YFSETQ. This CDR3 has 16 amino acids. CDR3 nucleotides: TGCGCCAGCAATTACGATGGGGCAGCCAAGAACTATGGCTACACCTTC. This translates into CASNYDGAAKNYGYTF.

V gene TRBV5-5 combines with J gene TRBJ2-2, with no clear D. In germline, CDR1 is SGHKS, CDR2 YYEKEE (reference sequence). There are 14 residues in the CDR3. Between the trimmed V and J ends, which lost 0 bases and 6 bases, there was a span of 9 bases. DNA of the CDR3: TGTGCCAGCAGCTTGGATTATGGCGCCGGGGAGCTGTTTTTT. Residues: CASSLDYGAGELFF.

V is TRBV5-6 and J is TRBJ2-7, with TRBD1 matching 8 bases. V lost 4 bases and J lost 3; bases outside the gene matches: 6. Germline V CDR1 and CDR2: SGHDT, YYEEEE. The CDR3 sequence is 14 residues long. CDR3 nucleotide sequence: TGTGCCAGCAGCATACCGGGACAGGTCTACGAGCAGTACTTC. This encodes CASSIPGQVYEQYF.

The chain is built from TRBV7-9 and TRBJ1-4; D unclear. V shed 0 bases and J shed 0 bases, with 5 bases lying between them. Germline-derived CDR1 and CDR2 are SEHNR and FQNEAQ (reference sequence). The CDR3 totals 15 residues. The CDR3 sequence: CASSLARPTNEKLFF. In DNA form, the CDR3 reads TGTGCCAGCAGCTTAGCCAGACCAACTAATGAAAAACTGTTTTTT.

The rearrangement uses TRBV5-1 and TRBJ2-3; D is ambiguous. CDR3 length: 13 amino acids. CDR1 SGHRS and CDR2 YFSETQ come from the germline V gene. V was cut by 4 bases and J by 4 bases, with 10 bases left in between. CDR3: CASSQRIADTQYF. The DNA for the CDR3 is TGCGCCAGCAGCCAACGAATCGCAGATACGCAGTATTTT.

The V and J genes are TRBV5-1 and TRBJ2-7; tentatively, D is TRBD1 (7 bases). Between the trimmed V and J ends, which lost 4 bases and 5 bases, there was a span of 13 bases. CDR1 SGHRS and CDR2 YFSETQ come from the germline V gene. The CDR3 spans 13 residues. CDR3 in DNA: TGCGCCAGCAGCCGGCAGGGGGGCGACGAGCAGTACTTC. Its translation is CASSRQGGDEQYF.

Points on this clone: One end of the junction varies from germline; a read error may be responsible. The CDR3 protein is CSVVEGHSF. DNA of the CDR3: TGCAGCGTTGTCGAGGGGCATTCTTTT. The chain employs TRBV29-1 and TRBJ1-1, with a possible D match to TRBD1 (5 bases). Looked up from germline, CDR1 is SQVTM and CDR2 is ANQGSEA. The CDR3 sequence is 9 residues long.